Listed below are T cell receptor beta chains from one sample, sequenced in a study of blood T cells in healthy people across ages. TCRdb reprocessed the 5' RACE reads with MiXCR, giving one entry per CDR3 protein. This sample has around 2 million distinct CDR3 sequences; about two fifths occur once, and the top ten carry around 23%. Sequenced material: blood. The receptors derive from a human donor in good health. The CDR3 runs from the conserved cysteine through the conserved F or W. The D gene is left open where the match is weak. Size values are once, few and many counts, or a class for expanded clones, and some rows have none.

TRBD2,TRBJ2-1,few,TRBV12-3/TRBV12-4,CASSSSGGAIDEQFF,TGTGCCAGCAGTTCAAGCGGGGGGGCGATCGATGAGCAGTTCTTC
NA,TRBJ2-7,once,TRBV7-2,CASRRHHSAVYEQYF,TGTGCCAGCAGACGACATCACTCAGCGGTCTACGAGCAGTACTTC
NA,TRBJ1-5,NA,TRBV2,CASSLGKSNQPQHF,TGTGCCAGCAGTCTAGGGAAAAGCAATCAGCCCCAGCATTTT
NA,TRBJ2-4,NA,TRBV5-1,CASSLGPGDIRYF,TGCGCCAGCAGCTTGGGGCCCGGTGACATTCGGTACTTC
NA,TRBJ2-7,NA,TRBV5-1,CASSLYTFYEQYF,TGCGCCAGCAGCTTGTACACCTTCTACGAGCAATACTTC
NA,TRBJ2-7,NA,TRBV13,CASSWQGGAYEQYF,TGTGCCAGCAGCTGGCAGGGGGGGGCCTACGAGCAGTACTTC
NA,TRBJ2-1,NA,TRBV6-1,CASSDWAGHNEQFF,TGTGCCAGCAGTGATTGGGCAGGGCATAATGAGCAGTTCTTC
TRBD1,TRBJ2-7,once,TRBV4-2,CASSHISGTDASYEQYF,TGTGCCAGCAGCCATATATCAGGGACAGACGCATCCTACGAGCAGTACTTC
TRBD1,TRBJ2-3,NA,TRBV4-3,CANSQLGQGPDTQYF,TGCGCCAACAGCCAACTGGGACAGGGTCCAGATACGCAGTATTTT
NA,TRBJ2-1,NA,TRBV7-9,CASSPSGIYNEQFF,TGTGCCAGCAGCCCTAGTGGCATCTACAATGAGCAGTTCTTC
NA,TRBJ1-2,few,TRBV4-3,CASSREWGGYTF,TGCGCCAGCAGCCGAGAATGGGGGGGCTACACCTTC
NA,TRBJ2-7,few,TRBV15,CATSPRGVAYEQYF,TGTGCCACCAGCCCCCGGGGTGTTGCCTACGAGCAGTACTTC
NA,TRBJ1-2,NA,TRBV9,CASSAYYLPDSGGYTF,TGTGCCAGCAGCGCGTACTATTTGCCGGACAGCGGTGGCTACACCTTC
NA,TRBJ1-1,NA,TRBV7-8,CASIKGLNTEAFF,TGTGCCAGCATCAAGGGGCTAAACACTGAAGCTTTCTTT